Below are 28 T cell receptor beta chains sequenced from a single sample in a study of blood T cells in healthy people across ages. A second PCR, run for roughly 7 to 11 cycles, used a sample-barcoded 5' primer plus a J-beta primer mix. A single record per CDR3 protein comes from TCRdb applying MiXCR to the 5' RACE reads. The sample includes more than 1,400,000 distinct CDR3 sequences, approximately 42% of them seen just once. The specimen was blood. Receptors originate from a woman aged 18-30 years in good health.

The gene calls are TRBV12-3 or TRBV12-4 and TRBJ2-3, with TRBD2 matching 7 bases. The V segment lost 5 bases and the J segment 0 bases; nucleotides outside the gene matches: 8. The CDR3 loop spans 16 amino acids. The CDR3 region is CASSPFGGVSTDTQYF. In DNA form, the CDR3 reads TGTGCCAGCAGTCCCTTTGGGGGGGTTAGCACAGATACGCAGTATTTT.

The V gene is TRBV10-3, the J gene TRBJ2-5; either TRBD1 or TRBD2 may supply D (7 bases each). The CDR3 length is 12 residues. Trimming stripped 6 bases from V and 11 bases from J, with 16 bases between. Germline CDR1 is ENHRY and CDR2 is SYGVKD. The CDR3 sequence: CAISTGEGEQYF. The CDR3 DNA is TGTGCCATCAGCACAGGGGAGGGGGAGCAGTACTTC.

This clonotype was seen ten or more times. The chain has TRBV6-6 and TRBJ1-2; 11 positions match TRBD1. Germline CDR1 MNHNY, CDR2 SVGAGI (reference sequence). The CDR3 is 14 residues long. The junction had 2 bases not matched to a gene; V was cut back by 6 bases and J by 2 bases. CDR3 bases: TGTGCCAGCAGCCGGGACAGGGGGAACTATGGCTACACCTTC. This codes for CASSRDRGNYGYTF.

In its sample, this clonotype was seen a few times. The CDR3 protein is CAISDAPGDGGDGYTF. The CDR3 nucleotides are TGTGCCATCAGTGATGCGCCCGGGGACGGTGGGGATGGCTACACCTTC. The V and J genes are TRBV10-3 and TRBJ1-2; TRBD1 is a possible D gene (5 bases). Trimming shortened V by 3 bases and J by 6 bases, and 20 bases separated the two germline ends. The germline gives CDR1 ENHRY, CDR2 SYGVKD. The CDR3 totals 16 residues.

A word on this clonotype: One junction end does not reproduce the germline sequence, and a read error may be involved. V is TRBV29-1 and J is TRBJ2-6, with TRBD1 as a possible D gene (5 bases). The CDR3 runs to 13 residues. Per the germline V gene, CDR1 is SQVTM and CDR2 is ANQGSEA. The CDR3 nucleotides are TGCAGCGCCTTCGGCTCTGGGGCCGACGTCCTGACTTTC. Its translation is CSAFGSGADVLTF. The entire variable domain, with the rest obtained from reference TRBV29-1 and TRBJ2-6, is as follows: SAVISQKPSRDICQRGTSLTIQCQVDSQVTMMFWYRQQPGQSLTLIATANQGSEATYESGFVIDKFPISRPNLTFSTLTVSNMSPEDSSIYLCSAFGSGADVLTFGAGSRLTVL.

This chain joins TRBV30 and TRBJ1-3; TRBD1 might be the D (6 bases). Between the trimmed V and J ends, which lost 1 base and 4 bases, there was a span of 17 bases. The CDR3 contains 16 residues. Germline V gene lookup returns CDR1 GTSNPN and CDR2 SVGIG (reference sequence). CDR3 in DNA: TGTGCCTGGAGTGAACCCAGCAGGGGTGGAGGAAACACCATATATTTT. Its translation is CAWSEPSRGGGNTIYF.

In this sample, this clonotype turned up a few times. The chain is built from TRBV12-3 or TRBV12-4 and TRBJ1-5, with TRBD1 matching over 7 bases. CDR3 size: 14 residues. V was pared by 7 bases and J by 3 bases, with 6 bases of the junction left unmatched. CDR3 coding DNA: TGTGCCAGCATTGGGGGACAGAACAATCAGCCCCAGCATTTT. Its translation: CASIGGQNNQPQHF.

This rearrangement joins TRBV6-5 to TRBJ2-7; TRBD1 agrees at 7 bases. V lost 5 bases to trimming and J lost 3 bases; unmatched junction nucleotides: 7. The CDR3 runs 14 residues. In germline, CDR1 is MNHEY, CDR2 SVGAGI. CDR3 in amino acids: CASSAPGQIYEQYF. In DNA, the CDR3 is TGTGCCAGCAGTGCTCCGGGACAGATCTACGAGCAGTACTTC.

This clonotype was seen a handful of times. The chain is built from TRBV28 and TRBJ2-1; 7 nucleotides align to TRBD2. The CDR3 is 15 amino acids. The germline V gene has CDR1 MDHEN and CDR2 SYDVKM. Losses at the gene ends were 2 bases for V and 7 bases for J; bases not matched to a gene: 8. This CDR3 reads CASSLREVRRNEQFF. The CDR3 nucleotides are TGTGCCAGCAGTTTACGGGAGGTCCGGAGGAATGAGCAGTTCTTC.

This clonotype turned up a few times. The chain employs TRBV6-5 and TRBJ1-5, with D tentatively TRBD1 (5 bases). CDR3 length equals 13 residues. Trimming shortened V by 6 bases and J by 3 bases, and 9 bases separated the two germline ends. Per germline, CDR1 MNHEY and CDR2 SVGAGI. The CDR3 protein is CASRDTINQPQHF. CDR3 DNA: TGTGCCAGCAGGGACACTATCAATCAGCCCCAGCATTTT.

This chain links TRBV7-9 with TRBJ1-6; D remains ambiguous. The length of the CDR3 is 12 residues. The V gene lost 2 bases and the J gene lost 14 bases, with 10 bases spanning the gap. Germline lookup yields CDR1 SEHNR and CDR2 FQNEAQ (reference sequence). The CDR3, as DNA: TGTGCCAGCAGCTTACAACAGTCATCCCTCCACTTT. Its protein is CASSLQQSSLHF.

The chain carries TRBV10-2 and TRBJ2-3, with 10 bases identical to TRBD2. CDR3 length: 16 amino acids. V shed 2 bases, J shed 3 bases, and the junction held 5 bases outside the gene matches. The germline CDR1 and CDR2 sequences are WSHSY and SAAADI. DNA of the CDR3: TGCGCCAGCAGTGAGGCTCTAGCGGGAGTGACAGATACGCAGTATTTT. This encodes CASSEALAGVTDTQYF.

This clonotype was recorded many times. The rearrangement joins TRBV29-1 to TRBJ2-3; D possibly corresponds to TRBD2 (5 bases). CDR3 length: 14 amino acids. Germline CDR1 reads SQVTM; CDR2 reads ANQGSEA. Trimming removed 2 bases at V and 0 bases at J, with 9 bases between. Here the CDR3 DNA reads TGCAGCGTTGAATCGCGGGTTAGCACAGATACGCAGTATTTT. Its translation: CSVESRVSTDTQYF.

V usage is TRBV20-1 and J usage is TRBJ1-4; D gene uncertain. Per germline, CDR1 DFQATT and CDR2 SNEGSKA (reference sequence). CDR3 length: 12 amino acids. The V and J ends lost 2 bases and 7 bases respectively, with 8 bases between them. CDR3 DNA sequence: TGCAGTGCTAGAAGCCGCGGTGAAAAACTGTTTTTT. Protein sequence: CSARSRGEKLFF.

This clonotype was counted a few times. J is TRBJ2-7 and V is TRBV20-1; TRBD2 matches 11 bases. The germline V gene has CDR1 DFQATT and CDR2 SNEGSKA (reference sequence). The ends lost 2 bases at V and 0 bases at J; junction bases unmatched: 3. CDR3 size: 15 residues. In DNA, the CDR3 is TGCAGTGCTAGAACTAGCGGGAGTCCCTCCTACGAGCAGTACTTC. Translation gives CSARTSGSPSYEQYF.

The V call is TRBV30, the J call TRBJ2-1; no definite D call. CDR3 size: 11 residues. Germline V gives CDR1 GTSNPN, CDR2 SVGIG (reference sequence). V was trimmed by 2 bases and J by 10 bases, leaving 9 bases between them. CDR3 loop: CAWSPRVEQFF. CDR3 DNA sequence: TGTGCCTGGAGTCCACGGGTGGAGCAGTTCTTC.

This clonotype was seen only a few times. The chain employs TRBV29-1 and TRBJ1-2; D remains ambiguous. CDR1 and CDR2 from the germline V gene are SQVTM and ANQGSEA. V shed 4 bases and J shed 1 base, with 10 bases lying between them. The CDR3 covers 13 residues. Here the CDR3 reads CSVGQVDNYGYTF. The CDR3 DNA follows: TGCAGCGTTGGCCAGGTAGATAACTATGGCTACACCTTC.

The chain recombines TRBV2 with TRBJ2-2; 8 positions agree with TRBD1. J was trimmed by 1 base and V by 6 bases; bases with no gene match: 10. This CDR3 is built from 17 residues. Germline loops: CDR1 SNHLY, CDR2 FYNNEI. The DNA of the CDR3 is TGTGCCAGCAGCCGACGGCTCGGGACAGGGAACACCGGGGAGCTGTTTTTT. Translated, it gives CASSRRLGTGNTGELFF.

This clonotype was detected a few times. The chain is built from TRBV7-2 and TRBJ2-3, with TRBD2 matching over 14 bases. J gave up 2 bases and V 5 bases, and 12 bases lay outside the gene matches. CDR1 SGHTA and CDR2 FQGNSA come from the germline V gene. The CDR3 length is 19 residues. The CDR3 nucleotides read TGTGCCAGCAGCCCATACGGACTAGCGGGGGGCGGATACACAGATACGCAGTATTTT. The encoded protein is CASSPYGLAGGGYTDTQYF.

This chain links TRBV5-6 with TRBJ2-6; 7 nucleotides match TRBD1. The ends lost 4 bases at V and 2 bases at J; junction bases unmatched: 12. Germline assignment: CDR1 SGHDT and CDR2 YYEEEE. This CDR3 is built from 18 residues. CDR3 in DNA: TGTGCCAGCAGCCTAGTCGGGACAGCGCTAGCTGGGGCCAACGTCCTGACTTTC. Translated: CASSLVGTALAGANVLTF.

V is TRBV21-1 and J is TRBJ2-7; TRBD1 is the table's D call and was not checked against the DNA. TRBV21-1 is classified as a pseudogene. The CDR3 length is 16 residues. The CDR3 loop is CASSKERQGASYEQYF. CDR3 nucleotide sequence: TGTGCCAGCAGCAAAGAGCGGCAGGGGGCGTCCTACGAGCAGTACTTC.

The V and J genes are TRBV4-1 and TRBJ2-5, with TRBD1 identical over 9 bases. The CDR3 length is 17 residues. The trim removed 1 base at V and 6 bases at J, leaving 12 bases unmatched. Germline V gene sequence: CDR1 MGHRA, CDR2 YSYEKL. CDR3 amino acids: CASSQAILRDREKTQYF. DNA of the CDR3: TGCGCCAGCAGCCAAGCTATCCTCCGGGACAGGGAAAAGACCCAGTACTTC.

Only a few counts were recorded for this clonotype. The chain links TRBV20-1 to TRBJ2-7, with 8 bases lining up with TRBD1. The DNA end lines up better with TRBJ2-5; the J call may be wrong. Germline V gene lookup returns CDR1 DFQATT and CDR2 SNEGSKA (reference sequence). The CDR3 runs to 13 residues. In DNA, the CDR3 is TGCAGTGCGCGGGACAGGATAGGGAAGACCCAGTACTTC. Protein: CSARDRIGKTQYF.

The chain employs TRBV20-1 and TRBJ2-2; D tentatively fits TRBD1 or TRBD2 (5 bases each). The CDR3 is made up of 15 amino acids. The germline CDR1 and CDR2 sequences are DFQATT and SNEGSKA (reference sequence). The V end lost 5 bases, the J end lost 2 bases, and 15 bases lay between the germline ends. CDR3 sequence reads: CSARPGPTNTGELFF. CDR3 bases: TGCAGTGCTCGCCCGGGACCGACTAACACCGGGGAGCTGTTTTTT.

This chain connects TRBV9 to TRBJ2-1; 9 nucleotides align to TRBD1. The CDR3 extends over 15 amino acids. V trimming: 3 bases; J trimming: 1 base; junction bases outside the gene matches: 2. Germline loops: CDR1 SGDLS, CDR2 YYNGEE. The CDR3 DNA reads TGTGCCAGCAGCGGCGGACAGGGGTCCTACAATGAGCAGTTCTTC. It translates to CASSGGQGSYNEQFF.

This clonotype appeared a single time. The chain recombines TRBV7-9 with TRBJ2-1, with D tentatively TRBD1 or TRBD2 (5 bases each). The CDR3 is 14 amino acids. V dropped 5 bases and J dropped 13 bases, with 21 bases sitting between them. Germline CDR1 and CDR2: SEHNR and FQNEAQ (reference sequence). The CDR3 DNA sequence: TGTGCCAGCAGCGGTCCCCTCCTAGGGGAGACCCAGTTCTTC. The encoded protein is CASSGPLLGETQFF.

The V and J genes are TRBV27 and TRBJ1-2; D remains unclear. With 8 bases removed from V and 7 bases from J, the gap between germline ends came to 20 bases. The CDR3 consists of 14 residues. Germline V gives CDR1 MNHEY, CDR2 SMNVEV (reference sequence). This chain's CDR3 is CASFTALRGGGYTF. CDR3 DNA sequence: TGTGCCAGCTTTACTGCGCTGAGAGGTGGTGGCTACACCTTC.

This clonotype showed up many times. The CDR3 is CSVQTGTGSLRETQYF. CDR3 nucleotide sequence: TGCAGCGTTCAAACCGGGACAGGGAGTTTGAGGGAGACCCAGTACTTC. The chain carries TRBV29-1 and TRBJ2-5; 9 nucleotides line up with TRBD1. Germline assignment: CDR1 SQVTM and CDR2 ANQGSEA. After removal of 5 bases from V and 5 bases from J, the junction contained 15 bases not matched to a gene. The CDR3 loop spans 16 amino acids.